This T cell receptor (beta chain) emerged from a study of CD8 T cells in ankylosing spondylitis. There are 12 residues in the CDR3. Per germline, CDR1 MNHEY and CDR2 SVGAGI. V was cut by 6 bases and J by 0 bases, with 5 bases left in between. TCRdb ran MiXCR on the 5' RACE reads and lists one entry per CDR3 protein. The table lists over 110,000 distinct CDR3 sequences, approximately 9.2% of them singletons. Study-wide results and limits: CD8+ disease-linked clones were present at relatively low frequencies in blood. In synovial fluid and blood from reactive arthritis, some motif variants were previously reported.

Comment on this clonotype: The antigen remains unidentified.

The specimen sequenced was synovial fluid, either unsorted or a sorted T cell fraction (not recorded which). This TCR was recovered from a male donor with ankylosing spondylitis. The chain couples TRBV6-5 to TRBJ1-2; D call uncertain. In DNA, the CDR3 is TGTGCCAGCAGAACCGCTAACTATGGCTACACCTTC. Amino acid sequence: CASRTANYGYTF.